This T cell receptor beta chain was obtained from a study of Ad26.COV2.S vaccination and SARS-CoV-2 variants. Study-level information: Donor allocation was to the COV1001 Ad26.COV2.S trial arm.

Using immunoSEQ multiplex PCR, the repertoire was profiled, and TCRdb retains in-frame clones only, with some absent. The data hold about 480,000 clones, with around 88% observed a single time. Stated treatment: roughly 20 received Ad26.COV2.S at low or high dose, single or two shots; five or six received placebo; per-sample allocation not given. Sampling was performed 63 days after the first vaccine or placebo injection. An Ad26 vector was used to express Wuhan-strain SARS-CoV-2 spike as the vaccine. Study-level results: From the TCR breadth and depth analyses, total T cell responses may have been underestimated. Comparable non-spike TCR breadth was observed in vaccine and placebo recipients.

As to this clone: Its antigen is not known.

Trimming removed 7 bases at V and 2 bases at J, with 15 bases between. Germline V gene sequence: CDR1 SNHLY, CDR2 FYNNEI. The CDR3 is made up of 14 amino acids. The chain joins TRBV2 to TRBJ2-7, with a possible D match to TRBD2 (6 bases). This receptor was obtained from a person between 18 and 65 years old who received the Ad26.COV2.S COVID-19 vaccine or a placebo. The sequenced sample was peripheral blood, obtained in a trial of Ad26.COV2.S vaccine versus placebo. CDR3 sequence: CASILRDGAYEQYF. The DNA of the CDR3 is TGTGCCAGCATCTTGCGGGACGGAGCCTACGAGCAGTACTTC.